The rows below give T cell receptor beta chains drawn from one sample of a study of regulatory T cells in long-lasting Graves disease. TCRdb passed the multiplex PCR reads through MiXCR, listing each CDR3 protein once. The profile covers about 430,000 distinct CDR3 sequences, with approximately 16% appearing a single time and approximately 7.8% taken by the ten largest. The same sample was also studied in work on T cells in Graves' hyperthyroidism and ophthalmopathy.

This specimen was peripheral blood mononuclear cells (PBMCs), taken at new diagnosis, from a patient treated with antithyroid drugs. The source is a woman between 40 and 50 years old with Graves disease. Each CDR3 is given with its conserved first and last residue. The order of the fields is D gene, J gene, V gene, clone size, CDR3 DNA, CDR3 protein. D genes are given only for firm matches. Size is omitted from some rows. Given values are once, few, many or a class for expanded clones.

d_call: TRBD1; j_call: TRBJ2-4; v_call: TRBV10-3; clone_size: few; cdr3_nt: TGTGCCATCAAGAGGGGGACAGGCGGCGATAACGCTCAGTACTTC; cdr3_aa: CAIKRGTGGDNAQYF
d_call: .; j_call: TRBJ2-2; v_call: TRBV6-1; clone_size: many; cdr3_nt: TGTGCCAGCAGTCCGACGGGGCACACCGGGGAGCTGTTTTTT; cdr3_aa: CASSPTGHTGELFF
d_call: .; j_call: TRBJ2-1; v_call: TRBV18; clone_size: few; cdr3_nt: TGTGCCAGCTCCTCACCCCCGGTTAATGAGCAGTTCTTC; cdr3_aa: CASSSPPVNEQFF
d_call: TRBD2; j_call: TRBJ2-5; v_call: TRBV3-1; clone_size: many; cdr3_nt: TGTGCCAGCAGCCAAGAGGGACTAGCGGGAGGGCTTGGGCAAGAGACCCAGTACTTC; cdr3_aa: CASSQEGLAGGLGQETQYF
d_call: .; j_call: TRBJ2-7; v_call: TRBV14; clone_size: many; cdr3_nt: TGTGCCAGCAGCCCCTCCCTCTACGAGCAGTACTTC; cdr3_aa: CASSPSLYEQYF
d_call: .; j_call: TRBJ1-1; v_call: TRBV2; clone_size: many; cdr3_nt: TGTGCCAGCAGTGAGTGGGCGGCAGGGGACACTGAAGCTTTCTTT; cdr3_aa: CASSEWAAGDTEAFF
d_call: TRBD2; j_call: TRBJ2-2; v_call: TRBV29-1; clone_size: many; cdr3_nt: TGCAGCGTTGTAGGCGGGAGGGCCCCTAACACCGGGGAGCTGTTTTTT; cdr3_aa: CSVVGGRAPNTGELFF
d_call: .; j_call: TRBJ2-6; v_call: TRBV28; clone_size: many; cdr3_nt: TGTGCCAGCAGTTTAAGCTCTGGGGCCAACGTCCTGACTTTC; cdr3_aa: CASSLSSGANVLTF
d_call: TRBD2; j_call: TRBJ2-1; v_call: TRBV11-2; clone_size: many; cdr3_nt: TGTGCCAGCAGCCCTCAGCGGGAGGGCCGCGAGCAGTTCTTC; cdr3_aa: CASSPQREGREQFF
d_call: TRBD2; j_call: TRBJ2-1; v_call: TRBV5-4; clone_size: .; cdr3_nt: TGTGCCAGCAGCCTGGGACTAGCCATTTTCAATGAGCAGTTCTTC; cdr3_aa: CASSLGLAIFNEQFF
d_call: .; j_call: TRBJ1-2; v_call: TRBV2; clone_size: many; cdr3_nt: TGTGCCAGCAGCCCCAATCGGGTTAACTATGGCTACACCTTC; cdr3_aa: CASSPNRVNYGYTF
d_call: TRBD1; j_call: TRBJ1-5; v_call: TRBV6-1; clone_size: many; cdr3_nt: TGTGCCAGCACCACAGGGGGCATCAATCAGCCCCAGCATTTT; cdr3_aa: CASTTGGINQPQHF
d_call: .; j_call: TRBJ2-1; v_call: TRBV25-1; clone_size: .; cdr3_nt: TGTGCCAGCGGGAACGGTAGCTCCTACAATGAGCAGTTCTTC; cdr3_aa: CASGNGSSYNEQFF
d_call: TRBD2; j_call: TRBJ2-7; v_call: TRBV6-2/TRBV6-3; clone_size: many; cdr3_nt: TGTGCCAGCAGTTACTCTGGCGGGAGCTGGGTCGACGAGCAGTACTTC; cdr3_aa: CASSYSGGSWVDEQYF
d_call: TRBD1; j_call: TRBJ2-2; v_call: TRBV24-1; clone_size: .; cdr3_nt: TGTGCCACCAGTGGCCTGGGGACAGGGAACACCGGGGAGCTGTTTTTT; cdr3_aa: CATSGLGTGNTGELFF
d_call: TRBD1; j_call: TRBJ1-2; v_call: TRBV6-1; clone_size: many; cdr3_nt: TGTGCCAGCATTGACAGGGATTATGGCTACACCTTC; cdr3_aa: CASIDRDYGYTF
d_call: TRBD2; j_call: TRBJ2-3; v_call: TRBV5-4; clone_size: .; cdr3_nt: TGTGCCAGCAGCTTAGGGTCGGGAGGGAGTTCTTTCGAAGATACGCAGTATTTT; cdr3_aa: CASSLGSGGSSFEDTQYF
d_call: TRBD2; j_call: TRBJ2-1; v_call: TRBV9; clone_size: few; cdr3_nt: TGTGCCAGCAGCGCCGGGACTAGCGGGGCCTCGGATGAGCAGTTCTTC; cdr3_aa: CASSAGTSGASDEQFF
d_call: .; j_call: TRBJ2-1; v_call: TRBV3-1; clone_size: few; cdr3_nt: TGTGCCAGCAGCCAAGGGGGCGGCGAGCAGTTCTTC; cdr3_aa: CASSQGGGEQFF
d_call: TRBD2; j_call: TRBJ2-7; v_call: TRBV27; clone_size: many; cdr3_nt: TGTGCCAGCAGTGGGACTAGCGGGAGTTCCTTATCCTACGAGCAGTACTTC; cdr3_aa: CASSGTSGSSLSYEQYF
d_call: TRBD2; j_call: TRBJ2-2; v_call: TRBV19; clone_size: .; cdr3_nt: TGTGCCAGTAGGCCTTCGGGACTACTCACCGGGGAGCTGTTTTTT; cdr3_aa: CASRPSGLLTGELFF
d_call: TRBD1; j_call: TRBJ1-2; v_call: TRBV28; clone_size: few; cdr3_nt: TGTGCCAGCCAGGGGGGACTTAACTATGGCTACACCTTC; cdr3_aa: CASQGGLNYGYTF
d_call: TRBD1; j_call: TRBJ2-7; v_call: TRBV7-9; clone_size: few; cdr3_nt: TGTGCCAGCAGCTCCGAGGGACAGGGGGGTTGGGAGCAGTACTTC; cdr3_aa: CASSSEGQGGWEQYF
d_call: .; j_call: TRBJ2-7; v_call: TRBV7-9; clone_size: many; cdr3_nt: TGTGCCAGCTCCCCGGGTGGCCTTACCTACGAGCAGTACTTC; cdr3_aa: CASSPGGLTYEQYF
d_call: .; j_call: TRBJ2-7; v_call: TRBV5-1; clone_size: many; cdr3_nt: TGCGCCAGCAGCGTATTCGACAACTCCTACGAGCAGTACTTC; cdr3_aa: CASSVFDNSYEQYF
d_call: TRBD2; j_call: TRBJ2-3; v_call: TRBV3-1; clone_size: few; cdr3_nt: TGTGCCAGCAGCCCGGGGCGGGAGGGATGGTATACGCAGTATTTT; cdr3_aa: CASSPGREGWYTQYF
d_call: .; j_call: TRBJ2-2; v_call: TRBV12-3/TRBV12-4; clone_size: many; cdr3_nt: TGTGCCAGCAGCTTTGGTGGTTTTGCCGGGGAGCTGTTTTTT; cdr3_aa: CASSFGGFAGELFF
d_call: TRBD1; j_call: TRBJ1-6; v_call: TRBV7-8; clone_size: many; cdr3_nt: TGTGCCAGCAGCTGGACCCGGGACAGATCGACCTATAATTCACCCCTCCACTTT; cdr3_aa: CASSWTRDRSTYNSPLHF
d_call: .; j_call: TRBJ2-7; v_call: TRBV14; clone_size: few; cdr3_nt: TGTGCCAGCAGCTCCCAGGGGACTGACGAGCAGTACTTC; cdr3_aa: CASSSQGTDEQYF
d_call: TRBD1; j_call: TRBJ2-1; v_call: TRBV12-3/TRBV12-4; clone_size: few; cdr3_nt: TGTGCCAGCAGTCCCTGGGACAGGGGCAATGAGCAGTTCTTC; cdr3_aa: CASSPWDRGNEQFF
d_call: TRBD1; j_call: TRBJ2-7; v_call: TRBV5-1; clone_size: many; cdr3_nt: TGCGCCAGCAGCTTGATCGGACAGGGGGGAGAGCAGTACTTC; cdr3_aa: CASSLIGQGGEQYF
d_call: TRBD1; j_call: TRBJ2-6; v_call: TRBV9; clone_size: .; cdr3_nt: TGTGCCAGCAGTCGACAGGGTAGGCCCTCTGGGGCCAACGTCCTGACTTTC; cdr3_aa: CASSRQGRPSGANVLTF
d_call: .; j_call: TRBJ2-7; v_call: TRBV3-1; clone_size: few; cdr3_nt: TGTGCCAGCAGCCAAGCACAAGAGCAGTACTTC; cdr3_aa: CASSQAQEQYF
d_call: TRBD2; j_call: TRBJ2-7; v_call: TRBV28; clone_size: many; cdr3_nt: TGTGCCAGCGGACTAGCGGGAGGTATCTACGAGCAGTACTTC; cdr3_aa: CASGLAGGIYEQYF
d_call: TRBD2; j_call: TRBJ2-6; v_call: TRBV7-2; clone_size: .; cdr3_nt: TGTGCCAGCAGCTGGGGACTAGCCGGGTCTGGGGCCAACGTCCTGACTTTC; cdr3_aa: CASSWGLAGSGANVLTF
d_call: .; j_call: TRBJ1-4; v_call: TRBV29-1; clone_size: .; cdr3_nt: TGCAGCGTCTATCCTGAAAAACTGTTTTTT; cdr3_aa: CSVYPEKLFF
d_call: .; j_call: TRBJ2-7; v_call: TRBV12-3/TRBV12-4; clone_size: many; cdr3_nt: TGTGCCAGCAGTTTGGGGGGACCTTACGAGCAGTACTTC; cdr3_aa: CASSLGGPYEQYF